This TCR beta chain was observed in a study of blood T cell repertoires in COVID-19. The wider study: Both acute and convalescent COVID-19 samples were obtained from the United States, Italy and Spain. The analysed material was cDNA or gDNA that came from T cells, B-cell-depleted T cells, or PBMCs.

The CDR3 contains 13 residues. The V gene's germline CDR1 is SGHNT and CDR2 YYREEE (reference sequence). V was cut by 0 bases and J by 3 bases, with 6 bases left in between. In the original processing: Amplification of reference gene primers was used by the study to estimate nucleated cell counts. The repertoire was sequenced with immunoSEQ multiplex PCR; TCRdb's copy has only in-frame clones and lacks some. V, J and clone size derive from that table, while D and trimming were established from the DNA sequence. The sample lists 20,000 to 25,000 clones; 83% were seen once. The rearrangement joins TRBV5-4 to TRBJ1-2; TRBD1 might be the D (5 bases). The specimen was peripheral blood. The clonotype comes from a man in his 70s with acute or convalescent COVID-19. CDR3 loop: CASSLGGDYGYTF. CDR3 in DNA: TGTGCCAGCAGCTTGGGGGGGGACTATGGCTACACCTTC.